This T cell receptor (beta chain) came from a study of cytomegalovirus exposure and HLA in healthy donors. Across the study: T cells numbering about 200 million yielded 117 million unique TCR beta sequences in an earlier analysis.

Comment on this clone: What it binds is unknown.

Study-wide results and caveats: With high specificity and sensitivity, the classifier reportedly diagnosed cytomegalovirus status. Later work showed greater clonal expansion in HLA-associated TCR beta chains than in equally common others. Through in vitro validation, a few CMV-associated chains were shown to be specific for CMV antigens.

PCR was performed using 60 Vbeta and 13 Jbeta primers. TCRdb keeps only in-frame clones here, not all; method: immunoSEQ multiplex PCR. The table records under 300,000 clones, more than 55% of them present only once. CDR1 is MNHNS and CDR2 is SASEGT in the germline V gene. There are 13 residues in the CDR3. V lost 4 bases to trimming and J lost 5 bases, with 11 bases between them. The sample taken for sequencing was PBMCs. This chain links TRBV6-1 with TRBJ2-5, with D possibly matching TRBD1 (6 bases). The TCR comes from a female donor in good health and CMV-seronegative. The CDR3 is CASSADRLETQYF. The DNA of the CDR3 is TGTGCCAGCAGTGCTGACAGGCTGGAGACCCAGTACTTC.